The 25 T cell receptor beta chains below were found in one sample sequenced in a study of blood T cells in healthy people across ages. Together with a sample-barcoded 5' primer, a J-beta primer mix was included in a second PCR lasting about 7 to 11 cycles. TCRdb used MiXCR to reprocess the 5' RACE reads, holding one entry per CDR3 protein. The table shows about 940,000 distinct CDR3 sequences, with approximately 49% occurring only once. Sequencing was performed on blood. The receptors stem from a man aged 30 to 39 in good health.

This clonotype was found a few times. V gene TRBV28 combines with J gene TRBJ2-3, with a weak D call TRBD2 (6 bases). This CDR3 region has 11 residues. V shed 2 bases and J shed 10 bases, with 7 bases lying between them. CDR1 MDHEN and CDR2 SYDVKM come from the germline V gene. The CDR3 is CASSLGEAQYF. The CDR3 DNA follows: TGTGCCAGCAGTTTAGGGGAGGCGCAGTATTTT.

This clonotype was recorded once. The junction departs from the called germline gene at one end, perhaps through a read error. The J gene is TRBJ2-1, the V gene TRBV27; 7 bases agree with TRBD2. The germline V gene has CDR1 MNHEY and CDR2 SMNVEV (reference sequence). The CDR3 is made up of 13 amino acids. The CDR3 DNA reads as TGTGCCGGCAGTCAACGGCGGGAGTTTGAGCAGTTCTTC. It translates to CAGSQRREFEQFF.

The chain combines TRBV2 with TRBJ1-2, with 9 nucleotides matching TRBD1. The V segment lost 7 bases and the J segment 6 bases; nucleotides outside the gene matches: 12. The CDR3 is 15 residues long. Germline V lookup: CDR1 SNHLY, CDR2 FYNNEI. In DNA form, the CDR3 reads TGTGCCAGCACTCCTCCCGGGACAGGGTTCGATGGCTACACCTTC. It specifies CASTPPGTGFDGYTF.

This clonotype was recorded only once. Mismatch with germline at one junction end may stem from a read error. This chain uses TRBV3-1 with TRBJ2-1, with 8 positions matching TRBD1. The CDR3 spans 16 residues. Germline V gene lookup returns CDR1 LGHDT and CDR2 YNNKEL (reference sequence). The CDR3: CASSRRTGISYNGQFF. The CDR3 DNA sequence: TGTGCCAGCAGCCGGAGGACAGGGATCTCCTACAATGGGCAGTTCTTC.

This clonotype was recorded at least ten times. The chain's CDR3 is CASSQDDSAKSYEQFF. CDR3 bases: TGCGCCAGCAGCCAAGACGATAGCGCTAAGAGTTATGAGCAGTTCTTC. V gene TRBV4-1 combines with J gene TRBJ2-1, with a tentative D call TRBD2 (5 bases). The germline CDR1 and CDR2 sequences are MGHRA and YSYEKL. The V end lost 0 bases, the J end lost 8 bases, and 17 bases lay between the germline ends. This CDR3 is 16 amino acids long.

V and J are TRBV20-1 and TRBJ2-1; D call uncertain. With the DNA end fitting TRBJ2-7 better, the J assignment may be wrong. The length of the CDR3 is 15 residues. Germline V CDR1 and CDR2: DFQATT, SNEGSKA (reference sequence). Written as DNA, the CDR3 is TGCAGTGCACTCCAAGGAGTGAGCTCCTACAATGAGCAGTACTTC. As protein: CSALQGVSSYNEQYF.

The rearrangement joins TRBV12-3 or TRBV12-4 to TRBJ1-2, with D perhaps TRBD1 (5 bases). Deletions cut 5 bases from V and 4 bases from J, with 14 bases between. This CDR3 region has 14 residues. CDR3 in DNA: TGTGCCAGCAGTACCATTCGACAGTCCTATGGCTACACCTTC. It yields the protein CASSTIRQSYGYTF.

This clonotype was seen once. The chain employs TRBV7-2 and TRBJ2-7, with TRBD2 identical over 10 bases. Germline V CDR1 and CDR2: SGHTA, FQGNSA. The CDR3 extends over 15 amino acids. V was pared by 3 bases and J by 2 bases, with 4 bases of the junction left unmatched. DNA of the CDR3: TGTGCCAGCAGCTTCGGGGGGACTAGCGCCTACGAGCAGTACTTC. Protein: CASSFGGTSAYEQYF.

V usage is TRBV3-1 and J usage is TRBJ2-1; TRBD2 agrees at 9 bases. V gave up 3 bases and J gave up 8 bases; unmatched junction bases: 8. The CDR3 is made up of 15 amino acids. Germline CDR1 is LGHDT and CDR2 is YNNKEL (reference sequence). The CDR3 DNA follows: TGTGCCAGCAGCCACCTCAGCGGGGGGTTGTATGAGCAGTTCTTC. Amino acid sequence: CASSHLSGGLYEQFF.

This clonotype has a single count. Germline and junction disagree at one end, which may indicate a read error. The CDR3 spells CTSEPLLPQGARIQYF. The CDR3 DNA is TGTACCAGCGAACCATTGCTCCCTCAGGGTGCCCGCATTCAGTACTTC. This chain connects TRBV25-1 to TRBJ2-7; maybe TRBD1 (5 bases). The DNA end is a closer match to TRBJ2-4, so the J assignment may be wrong. This CDR3 spans 16 amino acids. Looked up from germline, CDR1 is MGHDK and CDR2 is SYGVNS.

This chain's CDR3 is CASMDSGTGELFF. The DNA of the CDR3 is TGTGCCAGCATGGACTCGGGCACCGGGGAGCTGTTTTTT. The rearrangement uses TRBV12-3 or TRBV12-4 and TRBJ2-2; possible D gene TRBD2, 5 bases. V was trimmed by 7 bases and J by 4 bases, leaving 10 bases between them. CDR3 length: 13 amino acids.

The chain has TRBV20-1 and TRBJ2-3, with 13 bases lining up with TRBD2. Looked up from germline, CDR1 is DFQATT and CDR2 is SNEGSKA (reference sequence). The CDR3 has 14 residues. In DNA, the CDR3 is TGCAGGACTAGCGGGGGGACTAGCACAGATACGCAGTATTTT. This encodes CRTSGGTSTDTQYF.

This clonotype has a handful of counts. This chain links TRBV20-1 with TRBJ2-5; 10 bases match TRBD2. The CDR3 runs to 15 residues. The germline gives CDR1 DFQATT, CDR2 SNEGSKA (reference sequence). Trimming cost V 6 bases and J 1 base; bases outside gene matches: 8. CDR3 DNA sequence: TGCAGTGCGCGACTAGCGGGTTTCGTCCAAGAGACCCAGTACTTC. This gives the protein CSARLAGFVQETQYF.

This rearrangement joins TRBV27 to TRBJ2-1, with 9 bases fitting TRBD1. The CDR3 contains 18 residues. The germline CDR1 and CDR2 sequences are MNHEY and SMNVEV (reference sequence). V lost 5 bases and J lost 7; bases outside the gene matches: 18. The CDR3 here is CASSRLNSGQGGLNEQFF. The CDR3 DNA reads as TGTGCCAGCAGTCGCCTAAACTCGGGACAGGGTGGTTTAAATGAGCAGTTCTTC.

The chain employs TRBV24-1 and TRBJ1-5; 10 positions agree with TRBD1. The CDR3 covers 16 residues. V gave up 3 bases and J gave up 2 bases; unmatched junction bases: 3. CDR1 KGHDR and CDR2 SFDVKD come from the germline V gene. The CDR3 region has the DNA TGTGCCACCAGTGATGGGACAGGGGCTCGCAATCAGCCCCAGCATTTT. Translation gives CATSDGTGARNQPQHF.

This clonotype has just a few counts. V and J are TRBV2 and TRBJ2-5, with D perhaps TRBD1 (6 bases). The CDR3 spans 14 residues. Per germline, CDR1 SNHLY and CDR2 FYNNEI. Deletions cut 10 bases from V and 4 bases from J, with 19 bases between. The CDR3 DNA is TGTGCCACTACGAGGGACAACCTGGGAGAGACCCAGTACTTC. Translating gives CATTRDNLGETQYF.

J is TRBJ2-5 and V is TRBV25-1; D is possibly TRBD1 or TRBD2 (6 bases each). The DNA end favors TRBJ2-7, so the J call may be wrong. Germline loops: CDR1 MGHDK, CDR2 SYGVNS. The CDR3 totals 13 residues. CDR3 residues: CASKVPGANEQYF. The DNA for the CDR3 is TGTGCCAGCAAAGTTCCGGGGGCCAACGAGCAGTACTTC.

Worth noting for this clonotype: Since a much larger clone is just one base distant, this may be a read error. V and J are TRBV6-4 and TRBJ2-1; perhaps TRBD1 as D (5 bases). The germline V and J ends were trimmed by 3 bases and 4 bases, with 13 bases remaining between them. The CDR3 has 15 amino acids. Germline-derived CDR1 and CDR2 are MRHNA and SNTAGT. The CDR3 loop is CASSEGIDSYNEQFF. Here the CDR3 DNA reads TGTGCCAGCAGTGAGGGAATTGACAGTTACAATGAGCAGTTCTTC.

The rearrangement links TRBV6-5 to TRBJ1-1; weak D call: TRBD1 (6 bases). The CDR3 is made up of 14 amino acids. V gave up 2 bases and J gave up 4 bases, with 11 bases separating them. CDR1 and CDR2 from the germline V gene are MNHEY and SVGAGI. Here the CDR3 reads CASSYNRVGTEAFF. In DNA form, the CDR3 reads TGTGCCAGCAGTTACAACAGGGTGGGCACTGAAGCTTTCTTT.

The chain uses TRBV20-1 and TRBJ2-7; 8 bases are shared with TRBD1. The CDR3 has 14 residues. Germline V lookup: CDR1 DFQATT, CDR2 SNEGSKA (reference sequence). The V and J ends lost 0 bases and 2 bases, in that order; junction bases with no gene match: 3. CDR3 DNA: TGCAGTGCTAGAGATCGGACAGGGCCCTACGAGCAGTACTTC. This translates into CSARDRTGPYEQYF.

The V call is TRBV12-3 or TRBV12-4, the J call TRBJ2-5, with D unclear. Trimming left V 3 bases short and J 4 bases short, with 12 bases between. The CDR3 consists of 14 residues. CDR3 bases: TGTGCCAGCAGTTTGGGATCCCAGCGAGAGACCCAGTACTTC. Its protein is CASSLGSQRETQYF.

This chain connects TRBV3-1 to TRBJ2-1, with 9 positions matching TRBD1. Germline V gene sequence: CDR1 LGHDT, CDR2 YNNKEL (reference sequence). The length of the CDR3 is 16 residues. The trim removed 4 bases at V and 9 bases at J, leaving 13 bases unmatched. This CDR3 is CASSPTPGQGVTEQFF. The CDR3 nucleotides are TGTGCCAGCAGCCCCACTCCGGGACAGGGAGTCACTGAGCAGTTCTTC.

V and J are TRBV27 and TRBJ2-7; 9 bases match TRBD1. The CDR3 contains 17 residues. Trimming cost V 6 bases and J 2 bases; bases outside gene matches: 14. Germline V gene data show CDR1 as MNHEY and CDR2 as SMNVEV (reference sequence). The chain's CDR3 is CASSPSRGDRVPYEQYF. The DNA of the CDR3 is TGTGCCAGCAGCCCATCAAGGGGGGACAGGGTACCCTACGAGCAGTACTTC.

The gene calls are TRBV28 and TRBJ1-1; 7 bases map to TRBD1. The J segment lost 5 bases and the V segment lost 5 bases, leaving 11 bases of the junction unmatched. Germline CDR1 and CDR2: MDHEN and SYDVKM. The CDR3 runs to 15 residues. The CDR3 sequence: CASSEQGREYTEAFF. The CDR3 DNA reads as TGTGCCAGCAGTGAACAGGGGAGAGAGTATACTGAAGCTTTCTTT.

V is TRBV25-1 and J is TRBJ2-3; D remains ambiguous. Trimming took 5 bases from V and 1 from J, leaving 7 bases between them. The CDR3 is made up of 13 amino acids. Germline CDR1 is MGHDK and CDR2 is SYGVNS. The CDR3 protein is CASSNFGTDTQYF. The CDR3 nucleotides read TGTGCCAGCAGTAACTTTGGCACAGATACGCAGTATTTT.